The 23 T cell receptor beta chains below were found in one sample sequenced in a study of identical twins. TCRdb redid the calling of the 5' RACE reads with MiXCR, one entry per CDR3 protein. The table records a few hundred thousand distinct CDR3 sequences, roughly an eighth of them present only once. The same sample was also used in a study of yellow fever vaccine responses in identical twins.

Sequenced sample: CD4+ T cells sorted from blood. Receptor source: a woman under 30 in good health.

The chain is built from TRBV29-1 and TRBJ1-1, with D hard to call. The CDR3 loop spans 14 amino acids. Germline CDR1 reads SQVTM; CDR2 reads ANQGSEA. Trimming stripped 1 base from V and 4 bases from J, with 13 bases between. In DNA, the CDR3 is TGCAGCGTTGAAGTTCAGGCGGTGACCACTGAAGCTTTCTTT. This encodes CSVEVQAVTTEAFF.

About this clonotype: A much larger clone differs by one base, so this may be a read error. The chain links TRBV9 to TRBJ2-1; the D gene is possibly TRBD2 (5 bases). The CDR3 runs 13 residues. Per germline, CDR1 SGDLS and CDR2 YYNGEE. The V gene lost 0 bases and the J gene lost 8 bases, with 9 bases spanning the gap. Here the CDR3 reads CASSVVSGYEQFF. For the CDR3, the DNA is TGTGCCAGCAGCGTAGTCTCGGGATATGAGCAGTTCTTC.

This clonotype was detected ten times or more. The chain recombines TRBV4-1 with TRBJ1-4; D is uncertain. V was clipped by 1 base and J by 5 bases, with 14 bases between them. The CDR3 totals 16 residues. The germline gives CDR1 MGHRA, CDR2 YSYEKL. CDR3 amino acids: CASSQGPGVPNEKLFF. CDR3 DNA: TGCGCCAGCAGCCAAGGACCCGGGGTCCCCAATGAAAAACTGTTTTTT.

This clonotype was seen only a few times. The chain couples TRBV18 to TRBJ2-5; 8 nucleotides match TRBD1. CDR1 KGHSH and CDR2 LQKENI come from the germline V gene. The CDR3 is 15 residues long. Germline trimming cut 3 bases from V and 4 bases from J; bases unmatched to any gene: 7. The CDR3 coding sequence is TGTGCCAGCTCACCCGGGACAGGAGATTTAGAGACCCAGTACTTC. Translation: CASSPGTGDLETQYF.

This clonotype has just a few counts. The chain is built from TRBV30 and TRBJ2-7, with no clear D. Germline V lookup: CDR1 GTSNPN, CDR2 SVGIG (reference sequence). V was clipped by 0 bases and J by 4 bases, with 4 bases between them. The CDR3 extends over 11 amino acids. The CDR3 DNA is TGTGCCTGGAGTGTAACTTACGAGCAGTACTTC. It is translated as CAWSVTYEQYF.

This clonotype came up a few times. The chain employs TRBV7-2 and TRBJ2-6, with D perhaps matching TRBD1 (5 bases). The CDR3 consists of 16 residues. Germline V gene lookup returns CDR1 SGHTA and CDR2 FQGNSA. Deletions cut 2 bases from V and 4 bases from J, with 12 bases between. This CDR3 reads CASSLRAGLGANVLTF. For the CDR3, the DNA is TGTGCCAGCAGCTTAAGGGCAGGGCTAGGGGCCAACGTCCTGACTTTC.

The chain uses TRBV2 and TRBJ2-2, with TRBD2 matching 11 bases. This CDR3 spans 17 amino acids. V lost 10 bases and J lost 4; bases outside the gene matches: 14. Germline CDR1 is SNHLY and CDR2 is FYNNEI. The CDR3 spells CAICPKRLAGPTGELFF. Written as DNA, the CDR3 is TGTGCCATCTGTCCGAAACGACTAGCGGGACCCACCGGGGAGCTGTTTTTT.

The rearrangement uses TRBV7-9 and TRBJ2-1; the D is unclear. The CDR3 contains 12 residues. Germline CDR1 and CDR2: SEHNR and FQNEAQ (reference sequence). Trimming removed 0 bases from V and 8 bases from J, with 5 bases in between. As DNA, the CDR3 is TGTGCCAGCAGCTTAGCCGTCCATGAGCAGTTCTTC. As protein: CASSLAVHEQFF. Looking up the rest from reference TRBV7-9 and TRBJ2-1 gives the full variable domain: DTGVSQNPRHKITKRGQNVTFRCDPISEHNRLYWYRQTLGQGPEFLTYFQNEAQLEKSRLLSDRFSAERPKGSFSTLEIQRTEQGDSAMYLCASSLAVHEQFFGPGTRLTVL.

This clonotype was seen at least ten times. This chain links TRBV29-1 with TRBJ1-2, with D perhaps matching TRBD1 (6 bases). Trimming cost V 5 bases and J 4 bases, with 14 bases left between them. The CDR3 has 13 amino acids. CDR1 and CDR2 (germline): SQVTM, ANQGSEA. The CDR3 loop is CSVTSTGFYGYTF. CDR3 nucleotides: TGCAGCGTTACCTCAACAGGGTTCTATGGCTACACCTTC. Full variable domain (remainder filled in from reference TRBV29-1 and TRBJ1-2): SAVISQKPSRDICQRGTSLTIQCQVDSQVTMMFWYRQQPGQSLTLIATANQGSEATYESGFVIDKFPISRPNLTFSTLTVSNMSPEDSSIYLCSVTSTGFYGYTFGSGTRLTVV.

The CDR3 region is CASSQDVTRPYNEQFF. Here the CDR3 DNA reads TGCGCCAGCAGCCAAGATGTCACTAGACCTTACAATGAGCAGTTCTTC. This chain links TRBV4-3 with TRBJ2-1; a weak D match, TRBD2 (5 bases). Germline CDR1 is LGHNA and CDR2 is YSLEER. V was clipped by 0 bases and J by 4 bases, with 13 bases between them. This CDR3 spans 16 amino acids.

The chain uses TRBV27 and TRBJ2-5; D is undetermined. The CDR3 covers 18 residues. Germline V lookup: CDR1 MNHEY, CDR2 SMNVEV (reference sequence). Trimming stripped 1 base from V and 4 bases from J, with 22 bases between. DNA for the CDR3: TGTGCCAGCAGTTTATGGGCGCTTTCTGGGGTAGGAAGAGAGACCCAGTACTTC. It encodes CASSLWALSGVGRETQYF.

This clonotype has at least ten counts. The chain combines TRBV20-1 with TRBJ2-7; D unresolved. The CDR3 totals 12 residues. Trimming removed 1 base at V and 0 bases at J, with 4 bases between. Per germline, CDR1 DFQATT and CDR2 SNEGSKA (reference sequence). CDR3 DNA sequence: TGCAGTGCTAGAGCTAGCTCCTACGAGCAGTACTTC. Protein: CSARASSYEQYF.

This clonotype was observed a handful of times. This chain joins TRBV6-1 and TRBJ1-5; TRBD1 might be the D (5 bases). The V gene lost 5 bases and the J gene lost 1 base, with 15 bases spanning the gap. The CDR3 has 16 amino acids. Germline CDR1 is MNHNS and CDR2 is SASEGT. The CDR3: CASSRKGLESNQPQHF. The CDR3 coding sequence is TGTGCCAGCAGTCGTAAGGGGCTAGAAAGCAATCAGCCCCAGCATTTT.

The chain has TRBV7-6 and TRBJ1-1, with D maybe TRBD1 (6 bases). This CDR3 comprises 18 residues. CDR1 SGHVS and CDR2 FNYEAQ come from the germline V gene. Trimming took off 0 bases at V and 3 bases at J, with 20 bases between the two ends. The CDR3 spells CASSLADIAGVYHTEAFF. The CDR3 nucleotides are TGTGCCAGCAGCTTAGCTGACATTGCAGGGGTGTACCACACTGAAGCTTTCTTT.

This clonotype was seen more than once but under ten times. The chain couples TRBV3-1 to TRBJ2-1; 11 bases match TRBD2. V was pared by 6 bases and J by 5 bases, with 6 bases of the junction left unmatched. The CDR3 loop spans 15 amino acids. CDR1 and CDR2 (germline): LGHDT, YNNKEL (reference sequence). The chain's CDR3 is CASSRSGGGHNEQFF. In nucleotides, the CDR3 is TGTGCCAGCAGTCGTAGCGGGGGGGGGCACAATGAGCAGTTCTTC.

This chain uses TRBV20-1 with TRBJ2-3, with 14 nucleotides matching TRBD2. This CDR3 is 15 amino acids long. V dropped 2 bases and J dropped 4; count of bases not matched to a gene: 2. Germline V gene data show CDR1 as DFQATT and CDR2 as SNEGSKA (reference sequence). The chain's CDR3 is CSARRGLAGADTQYF. In nucleotides, the CDR3 is TGCAGTGCTAGACGGGGACTAGCGGGAGCAGATACGCAGTATTTT.

This clonotype was counted ten times or more. The chain employs TRBV4-2 and TRBJ2-6; TRBD1 matches 7 bases. The CDR3 contains 16 residues. The junction had 5 bases not matched to a gene; V was cut back by 5 bases and J by 1 base. CDR1 and CDR2 from the germline V gene are LGHNA and YNFKEQ. CDR3 amino acids: CASSAGTASGANVLTF. CDR3 in DNA: TGTGCCAGCAGCGCCGGGACAGCTTCTGGGGCCAACGTCCTGACTTTC.

The gene calls are TRBV2 and TRBJ2-7, with D perhaps being TRBD1 or TRBD2 (5 bases each). In germline, CDR1 is SNHLY, CDR2 FYNNEI. Trimming pared 5 bases from V and 0 bases from J, leaving 14 bases between. This CDR3 comprises 15 residues. CDR3 coding DNA: TGTGCCAGCAGTTCCGGGACGTCCTTCTCCTACGAGCAGTACTTC. Encoded protein: CASSSGTSFSYEQYF.

This clonotype was recorded at least ten times. The chain is built from TRBV28 and TRBJ2-7; no reliable D call. The CDR3 runs to 16 residues. Between the trimmed V and J ends, which lost 5 bases and 0 bases, there was a span of 17 bases. CDR1 is MDHEN, CDR2 SYDVKM, per germline. The CDR3: CASSPGSFENSYEQYF. CDR3 sequence (DNA): TGTGCCAGCAGTCCCGGATCATTTGAGAACTCCTACGAGCAGTACTTC.

The gene calls are TRBV7-2 and TRBJ2-7, with 10 nucleotides matching TRBD2. With V trimmed by 3 bases and J by 6 bases, 8 bases remained unmatched. Germline V gene sequence: CDR1 SGHTA, CDR2 FQGNSA. The CDR3 has 15 amino acids. CDR3 residues: CASSLMSSGSGEQYF. CDR3 nucleotides: TGTGCCAGCAGCTTGATGTCTAGCGGGAGTGGCGAGCAGTACTTC.

There are a few counts of this clonotype. The gene calls are TRBV29-1 and TRBJ1-4; D uncertain. Trimming removed 4 bases from V and 4 bases from J, with 7 bases in between. This CDR3 contains 12 residues. CDR1 is SQVTM and CDR2 is ANQGSEA in the germline V gene. The CDR3 loop is CSVAQSNEKLFF. CDR3 nucleotide sequence: TGCAGCGTTGCACAGAGTAATGAAAAACTGTTTTTT.

The V and J genes are TRBV20-1 and TRBJ2-7; TRBD2 matches 9 bases. The CDR3 consists of 16 residues. Germline CDR1 reads DFQATT; CDR2 reads SNEGSKA (reference sequence). The V gene end was trimmed by 2 bases and the J gene end by 6 bases; junction bases not matched to a gene: 14. CDR3 residues: CSARPDAGTSKSEQYF. The CDR3 nucleotides read TGCAGTGCTAGACCCGATGCCGGGACTAGCAAGAGCGAGCAGTACTTC.

The gene calls are TRBV12-3 or TRBV12-4 and TRBJ1-4; 7 bases are shared with TRBD1. Unmatched junction bases numbered 5, after V lost 2 bases and J lost 8 bases. This CDR3 has 14 residues. The CDR3 protein is CASSLKGTAEKLFF. CDR3 nucleotides: TGTGCCAGCAGTTTAAAGGGGACAGCCGAAAAACTGTTTTTT.